This T cell receptor beta chain is drawn from a study of shared clonotypes between healthy human individuals. Study observations and caveats: Non-shared clonotypes had lower generation probabilities than those shared by all four donors. Between a handful of donors, naive CD4 clonotypes were shared at a level of about 5%.

Some clones are missing from TCRdb's copy, which holds only in-frame ones; the method was immunoSEQ multiplex PCR. The sample shows fewer than 3 million clones, about 90% of them seen only once. As regards this clone: Its antigen is not identified.

Adults of Caucasian background living in Nashville, Tennessee made up all donors. V was shortened by 0 bases and J by 0 bases, with 12 bases between the two germline ends. Germline CDR1 reads MGHRA; CDR2 reads YSYEKL. The CDR3 extends over 16 amino acids. This TCR was sampled from a man aged 18 to 29 in good health. Some clones in this sample may be carry-over from other donors' samples. The genes are TRBV4-1 and TRBJ2-7; D gene ambiguous. Sequencing was carried out using naive CD4+ T cells from PBMCs. The sample's subset: CD45RA+ positively selected. CDR3 in DNA: TGCGCCAGCAGCCAAGATCACCGCCTGAACTCCTACGAGCAGTACTTC. This translates into CASSQDHRLNSYEQYF.